This T cell receptor beta chain was recovered during a study of PD-1 blockade in classical Hodgkin lymphoma. Findings of the study overall: Nothing has yet pinned down what causes the repertoire differences, possibly disease activity or prior therapy. For complete responders, baseline diversity was comparable to that of newly diagnosed patients.

Deletions cut 6 bases from V and 1 base from J, with 10 bases between. Germline V gives CDR1 SGDLS, CDR2 YYNGEE. The CDR3 has 14 amino acids. Data came from immunoSEQ multiplex PCR; TCRdb stores just in-frame clones and leaves some out. The top ten clones hold more than 9% of a sample with about 97,000 clones, approximately 83% of them seen once. Note on this clone: Antigen specificity is unknown.

No patient escaped relapse after autologous stem cell transplantation, and brentuximab vedotin exposure varied. The rearrangement uses TRBV9 and TRBJ2-2; D is perhaps TRBD2 (5 bases). This TCR was recovered from a human donor with classical Hodgkin lymphoma. The sequenced sample was peripheral blood mononuclear cells (PBMCs), obtained at baseline. Here the CDR3 DNA reads TGTGCCAGCACCGAGAGCGGGAACACCGGGGAGCTGTTTTTT. Amino acid sequence: CASTESGNTGELFF.